This TCR beta chain appears in the sequencing data of a study of radiation and T cells in renal cell carcinoma. This clone was seen only once. Method: immunoSEQ multiplex PCR; TCRdb's copy keeps in-frame clones and lacks some. Of approximately 61,000 clones listed, 70% to 80% are singletons. The CDR3 loop spans 15 amino acids. CDR1 is SNHLY and CDR2 is FYNNEI in the germline V gene. Trimming removed 6 bases from V and 2 bases from J; junction bases left unmatched: 3. Time point given: blood 2 weeks post-SBRT. Treatment defined: 15 Gy SBRT to primary tumor, nephrectomy 4 weeks later. This material consisted of blood, taken from a patient whose treatment included radiotherapy and nephrectomy. This receptor was identified in a man aged 55-75 years with renal cell carcinoma. The chain couples TRBV2 to TRBJ2-1; 11 nucleotides align to TRBD2. CDR3 in amino acids: CASSLGLAAYNEQFF. For the CDR3, the DNA is TGTGCCAGCAGCCTGGGACTAGCGGCCTACAATGAGCAGTTCTTC.